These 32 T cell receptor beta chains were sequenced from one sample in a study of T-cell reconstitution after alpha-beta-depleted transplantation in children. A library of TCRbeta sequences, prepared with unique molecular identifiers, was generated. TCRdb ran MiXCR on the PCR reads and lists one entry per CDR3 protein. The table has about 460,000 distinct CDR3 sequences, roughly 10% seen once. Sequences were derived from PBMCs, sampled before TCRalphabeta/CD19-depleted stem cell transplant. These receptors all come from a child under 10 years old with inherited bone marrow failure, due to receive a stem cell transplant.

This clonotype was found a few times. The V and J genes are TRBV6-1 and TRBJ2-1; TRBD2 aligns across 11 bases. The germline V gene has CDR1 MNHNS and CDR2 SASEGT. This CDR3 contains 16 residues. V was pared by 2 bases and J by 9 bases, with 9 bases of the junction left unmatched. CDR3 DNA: TGTGCCAGCAGTGAATTAAGAGGGCTAGCGGGAGGTGAGCAGTTCTTC. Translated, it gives CASSELRGLAGGEQFF.

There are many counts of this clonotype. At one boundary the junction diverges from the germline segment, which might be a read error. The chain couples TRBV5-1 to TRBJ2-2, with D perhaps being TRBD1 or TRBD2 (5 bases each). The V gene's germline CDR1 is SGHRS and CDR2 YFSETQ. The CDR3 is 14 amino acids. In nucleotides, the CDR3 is TGCGCCAGCAGCTTTGAGGGGAACGCCGGGGAGCTGTTTTTT. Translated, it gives CASSFEGNAGELFF.

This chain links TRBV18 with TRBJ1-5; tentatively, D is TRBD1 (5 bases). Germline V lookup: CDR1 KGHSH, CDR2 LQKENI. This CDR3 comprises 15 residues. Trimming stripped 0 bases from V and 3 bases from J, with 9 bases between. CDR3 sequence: CASSPPTGANQPQHF. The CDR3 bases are TGTGCCAGCTCACCACCAACAGGAGCCAATCAGCCCCAGCATTTT.

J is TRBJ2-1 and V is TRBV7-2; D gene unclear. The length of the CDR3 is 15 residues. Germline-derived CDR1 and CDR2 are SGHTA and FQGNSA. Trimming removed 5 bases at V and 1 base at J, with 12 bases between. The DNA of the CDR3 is TGTGCCAGCAGCCTCCATAGGGTTTCCTACAATGAGCAGTTCTTC. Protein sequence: CASSLHRVSYNEQFF. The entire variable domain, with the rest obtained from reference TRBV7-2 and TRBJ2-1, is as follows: GAGVSQSPSNKVTEKGKDVELRCDPISGHTALYWYRQSLGQGLEFLIYFQGNSAPDKSGLPSDRFSAERTGGSVSTLTIQRTQQEDSAVYLCASSLHRVSYNEQFFGPGTRLTVL.

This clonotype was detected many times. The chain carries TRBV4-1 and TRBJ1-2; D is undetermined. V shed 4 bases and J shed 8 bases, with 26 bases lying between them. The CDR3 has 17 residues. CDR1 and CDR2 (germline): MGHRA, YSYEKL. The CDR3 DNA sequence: TGCGCCAGCAGCCCACTCTGGCCCCCCCCCGCTTATCGGGGCTACACCTTC. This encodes CASSPLWPPPAYRGYTF.

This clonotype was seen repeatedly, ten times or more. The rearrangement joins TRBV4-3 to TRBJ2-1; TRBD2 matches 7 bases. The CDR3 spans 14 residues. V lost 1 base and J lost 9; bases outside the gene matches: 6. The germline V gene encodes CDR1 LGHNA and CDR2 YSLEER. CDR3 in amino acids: CASSQGGGSGEQFF. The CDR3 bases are TGCGCCAGCAGCCAAGGGGGCGGGAGCGGTGAGCAGTTCTTC.

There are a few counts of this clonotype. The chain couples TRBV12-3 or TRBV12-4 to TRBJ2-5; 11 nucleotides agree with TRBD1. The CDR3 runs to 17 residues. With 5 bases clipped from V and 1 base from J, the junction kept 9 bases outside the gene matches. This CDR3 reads CASSIPTGTGGQETQYF. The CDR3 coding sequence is TGTGCCAGCAGTATCCCGACCGGGACAGGGGGCCAAGAGACCCAGTACTTC.

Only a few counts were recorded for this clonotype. The CDR3 is CASTFTGELFF. The DNA of the CDR3 is TGTGCCAGCACCTTTACCGGGGAGCTGTTTTTT. V usage is TRBV27 and J usage is TRBJ2-2; D uncertain. The V gene's germline CDR1 is MNHEY and CDR2 SMNVEV (reference sequence). This CDR3 is built from 11 residues. Trimming pared 7 bases from V and 5 bases from J, leaving 5 bases between.

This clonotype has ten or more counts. The CDR3 region has the DNA TGCAGTGCTAGATCCCTACCCCTGGGCAATCAGCCCCAGCATTTT. Translating it yields CSARSLPLGNQPQHF. The chain combines TRBV20-1 with TRBJ1-5; D is uncertain. Between the trimmed V and J ends, which lost 2 bases and 2 bases, there was a span of 13 bases. Looked up from germline, CDR1 is DFQATT and CDR2 is SNEGSKA (reference sequence). This CDR3 has 15 residues.

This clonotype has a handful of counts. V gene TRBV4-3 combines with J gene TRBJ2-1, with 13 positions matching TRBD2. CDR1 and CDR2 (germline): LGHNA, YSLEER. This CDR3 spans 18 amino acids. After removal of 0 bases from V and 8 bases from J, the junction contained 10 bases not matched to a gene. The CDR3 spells CASSQDEGLAGALHEQFF. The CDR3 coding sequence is TGCGCCAGCAGCCAAGATGAAGGACTAGCGGGAGCTTTGCATGAGCAGTTCTTC.

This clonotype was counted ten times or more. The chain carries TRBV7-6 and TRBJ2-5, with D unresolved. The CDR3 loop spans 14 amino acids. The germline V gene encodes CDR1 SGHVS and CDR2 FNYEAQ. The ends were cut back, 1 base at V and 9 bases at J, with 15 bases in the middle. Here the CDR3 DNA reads TGTGCCAGCAGCTTAGAGGCTGGGAACCTGGCCCAGTACTTC. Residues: CASSLEAGNLAQYF.

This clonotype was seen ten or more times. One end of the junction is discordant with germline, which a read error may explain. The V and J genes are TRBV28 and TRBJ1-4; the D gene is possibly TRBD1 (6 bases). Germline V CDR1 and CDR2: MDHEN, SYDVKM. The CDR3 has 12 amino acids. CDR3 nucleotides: TGTGCCAGCAGTCGATCCTTTCGGGACATCCTTTTT. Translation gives CASSRSFRDILF.

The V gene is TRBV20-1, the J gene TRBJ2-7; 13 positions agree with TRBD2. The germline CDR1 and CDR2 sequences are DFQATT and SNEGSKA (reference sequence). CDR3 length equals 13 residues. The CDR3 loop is CSGTSGIGDEQYF. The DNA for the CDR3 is TGCAGCGGGACTAGCGGGATTGGGGACGAGCAGTACTTC.

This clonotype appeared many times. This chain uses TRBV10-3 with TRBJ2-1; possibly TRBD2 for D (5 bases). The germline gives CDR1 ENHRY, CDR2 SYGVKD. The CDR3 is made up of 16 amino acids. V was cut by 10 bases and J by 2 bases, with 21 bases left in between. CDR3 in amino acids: CATLKSSGVTYNEQFF. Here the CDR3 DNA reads TGTGCCACCTTAAAATCAAGCGGAGTTACCTACAATGAGCAGTTCTTC.

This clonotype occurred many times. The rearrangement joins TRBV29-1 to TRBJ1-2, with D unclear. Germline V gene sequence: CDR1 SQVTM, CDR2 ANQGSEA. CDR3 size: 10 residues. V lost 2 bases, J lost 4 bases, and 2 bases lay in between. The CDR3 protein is CSVESYGYTF. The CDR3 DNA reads TGCAGCGTTGAAAGCTATGGCTACACCTTC.

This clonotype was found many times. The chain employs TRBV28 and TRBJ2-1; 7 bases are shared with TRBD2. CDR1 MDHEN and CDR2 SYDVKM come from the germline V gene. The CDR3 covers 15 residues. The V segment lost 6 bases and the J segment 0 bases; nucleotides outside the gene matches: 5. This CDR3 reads CASRLLASSYNEQFF. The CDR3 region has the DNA TGTGCCAGCAGATTACTAGCGAGCTCCTACAATGAGCAGTTCTTC.

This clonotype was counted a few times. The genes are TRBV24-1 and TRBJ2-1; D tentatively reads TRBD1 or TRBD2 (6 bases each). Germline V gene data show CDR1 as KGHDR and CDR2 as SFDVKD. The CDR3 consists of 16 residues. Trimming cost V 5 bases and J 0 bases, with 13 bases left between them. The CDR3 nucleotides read TGTGCCACCAGTGGTCTGAAGGGGGGCTCCTACAATGAGCAGTTCTTC. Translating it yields CATSGLKGGSYNEQFF.

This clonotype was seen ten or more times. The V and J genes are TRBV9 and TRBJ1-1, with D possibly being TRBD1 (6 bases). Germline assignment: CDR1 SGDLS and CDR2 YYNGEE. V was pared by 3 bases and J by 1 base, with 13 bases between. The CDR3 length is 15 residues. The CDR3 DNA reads TGTGCCAGCAGCGAGTGGGACACTGAGAACACTGAAGCTTTCTTT. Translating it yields CASSEWDTENTEAFF.

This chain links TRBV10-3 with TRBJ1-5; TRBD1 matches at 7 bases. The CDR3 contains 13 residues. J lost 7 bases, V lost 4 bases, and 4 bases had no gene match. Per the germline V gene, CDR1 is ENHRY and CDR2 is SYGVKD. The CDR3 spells CAISVDRSQPQHF. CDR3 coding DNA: TGTGCCATCAGTGTGGACAGGTCCCAGCCCCAGCATTTT.

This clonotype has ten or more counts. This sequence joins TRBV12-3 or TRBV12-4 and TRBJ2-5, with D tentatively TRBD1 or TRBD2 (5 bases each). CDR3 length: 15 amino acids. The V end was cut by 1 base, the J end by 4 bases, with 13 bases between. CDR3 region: CASSLVAGTGETQYF. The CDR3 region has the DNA TGTGCCAGCAGTTTAGTAGCCGGGACCGGAGAGACCCAGTACTTC.

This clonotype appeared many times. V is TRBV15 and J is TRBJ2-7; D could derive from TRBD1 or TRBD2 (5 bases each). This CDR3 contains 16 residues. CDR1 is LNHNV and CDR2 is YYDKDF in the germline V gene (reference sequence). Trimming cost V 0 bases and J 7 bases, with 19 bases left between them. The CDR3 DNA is TGTGCCACCAGCAGAGAGTCCGGGACCTCCGTGGGGGAGCAGTACTTC. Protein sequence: CATSRESGTSVGEQYF.

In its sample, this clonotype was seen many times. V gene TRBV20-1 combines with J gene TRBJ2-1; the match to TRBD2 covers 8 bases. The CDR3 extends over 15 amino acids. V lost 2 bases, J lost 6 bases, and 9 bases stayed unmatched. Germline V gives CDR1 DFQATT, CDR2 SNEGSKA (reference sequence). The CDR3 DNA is TGCAGTGCTAGACCAGGGACTAGTCTATCCAATGAGCAGTTCTTC. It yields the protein CSARPGTSLSNEQFF.

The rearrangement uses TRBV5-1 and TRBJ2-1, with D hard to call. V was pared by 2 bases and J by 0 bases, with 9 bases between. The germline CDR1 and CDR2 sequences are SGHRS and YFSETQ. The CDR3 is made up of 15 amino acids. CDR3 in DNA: TGCGCCAGCAGCTTAACTCTAAGCTCCTACAATGAGCAGTTCTTC. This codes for CASSLTLSSYNEQFF.

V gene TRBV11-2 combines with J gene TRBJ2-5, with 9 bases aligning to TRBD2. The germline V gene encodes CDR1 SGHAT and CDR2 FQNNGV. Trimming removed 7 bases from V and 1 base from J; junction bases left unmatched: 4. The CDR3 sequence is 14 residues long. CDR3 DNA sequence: TGTGCCAGCAAAGGACTAGCGAGCCAAGAGACCCAGTACTTC. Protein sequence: CASKGLASQETQYF. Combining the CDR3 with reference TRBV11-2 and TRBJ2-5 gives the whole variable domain EAGVAQSPRYKIIEKRQSVAFWCNPISGHATLYWYQQILGQGPKLLIQFQNNGVVDDSQLPKDRFSAERLKGVDSTLKIQPAKLEDSAVYLCASKGLASQETQYFGPGTRLLVL.

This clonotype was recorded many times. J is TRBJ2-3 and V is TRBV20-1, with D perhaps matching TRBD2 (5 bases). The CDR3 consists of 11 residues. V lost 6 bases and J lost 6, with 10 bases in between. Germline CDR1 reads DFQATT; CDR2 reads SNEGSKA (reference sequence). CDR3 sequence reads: CSARQRDTQYF. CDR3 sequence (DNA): TGCAGTGCGCGCCAGCGGGATACGCAGTATTTT.

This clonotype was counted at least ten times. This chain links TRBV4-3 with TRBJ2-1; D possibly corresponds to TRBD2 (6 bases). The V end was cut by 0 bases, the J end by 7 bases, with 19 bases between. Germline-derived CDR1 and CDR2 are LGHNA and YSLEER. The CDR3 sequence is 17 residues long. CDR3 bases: TGCGCCAGCAGCCAAGAGGTTCGGGGGTCCTTGGTGAATGAGCAGTTCTTC. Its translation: CASSQEVRGSLVNEQFF.

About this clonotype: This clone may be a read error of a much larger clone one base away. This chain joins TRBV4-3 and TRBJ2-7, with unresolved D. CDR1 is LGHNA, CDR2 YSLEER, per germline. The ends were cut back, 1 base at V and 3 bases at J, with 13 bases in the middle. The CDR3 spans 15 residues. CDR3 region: CASSQGGHRYYEQYF. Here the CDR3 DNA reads TGCGCCAGCAGCCAAGGGGGTCACCGTTACTACGAGCAGTACTTC.

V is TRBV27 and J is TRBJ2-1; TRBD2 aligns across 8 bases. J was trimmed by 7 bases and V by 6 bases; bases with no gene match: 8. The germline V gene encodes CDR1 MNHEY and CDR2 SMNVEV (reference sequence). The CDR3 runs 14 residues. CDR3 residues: CASSRGTRFNEQFF. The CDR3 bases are TGTGCCAGCAGCCGGGGGACTAGGTTTAATGAGCAGTTCTTC.

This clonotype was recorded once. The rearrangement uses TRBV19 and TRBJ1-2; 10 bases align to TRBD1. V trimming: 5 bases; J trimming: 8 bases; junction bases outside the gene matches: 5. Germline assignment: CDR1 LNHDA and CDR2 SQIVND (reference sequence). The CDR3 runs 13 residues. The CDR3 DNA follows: TGTGCCAGTAGTGCCGGGACAGGGGAAGGCTACACCTTC. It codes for CASSAGTGEGYTF.

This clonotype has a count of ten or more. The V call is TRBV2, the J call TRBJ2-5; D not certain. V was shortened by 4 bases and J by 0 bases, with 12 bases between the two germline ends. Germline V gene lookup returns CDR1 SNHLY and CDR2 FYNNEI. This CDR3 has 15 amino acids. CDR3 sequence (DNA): TGTGCCAGCAGTGGGTCCCCTAGGTACCAAGAGACCCAGTACTTC. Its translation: CASSGSPRYQETQYF.

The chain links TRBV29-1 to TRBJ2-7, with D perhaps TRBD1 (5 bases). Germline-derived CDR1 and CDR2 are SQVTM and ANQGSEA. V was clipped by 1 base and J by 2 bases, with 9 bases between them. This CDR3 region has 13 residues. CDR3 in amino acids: CSVEGRTTYEQYF. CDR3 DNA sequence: TGCAGCGTTGAAGGAAGGACAACCTACGAGCAGTACTTC.

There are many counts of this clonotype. The chain's CDR3 is CASSQQAGLYGYTF. In nucleotides, the CDR3 is TGCGCCAGCAGCCAACAGGCTGGGCTTTATGGCTACACCTTC. This chain connects TRBV4-1 to TRBJ1-2; D uncertain. The germline gives CDR1 MGHRA, CDR2 YSYEKL. Trimming took off 2 bases at V and 5 bases at J, with 12 bases between the two ends. The length of the CDR3 is 14 residues.